What follows are 4 T cell receptor beta chains derived from one specimen sequenced in a study of blood T cells in healthy people across ages. Then a second PCR, running roughly 7 to 11 cycles, was carried out with a sample-barcoded 5' primer and a J-beta primer mix. TCRdb redid the calling of the 5' RACE reads with MiXCR, one entry per CDR3 protein. The sample lists about 380,000 distinct CDR3 sequences, roughly half seen once, with 45% to 55% in the top ten. The sample consisted of blood. The source of these receptors is a man aged 55 to 70 in good health.

V is TRBV20-1 and J is TRBJ2-1; D gene uncertain. Per germline, CDR1 DFQATT and CDR2 SNEGSKA (reference sequence). The CDR3 has 11 amino acids. Trimming cost V 3 bases and J 7 bases, with 7 bases left between them. The CDR3 DNA follows: TGCAGTGCTAGGCTAGTTAATGAGCAGTTCTTC. This translates into CSARLVNEQFF.

This clonotype has just a few counts. The chain couples TRBV10-3 to TRBJ2-3, with a weak D call TRBD2 (5 bases). Looked up from germline, CDR1 is ENHRY and CDR2 is SYGVKD. The CDR3 consists of 13 residues. The germline V and J ends were trimmed by 3 bases and 4 bases, with 8 bases remaining between them. The CDR3 DNA reads as TGTGCCATCAGTGAAGCGGTGGCAGATACGCAGTATTTT. Translating it yields CAISEAVADTQYF.

This clonotype was found a few times. Possible read error: a much larger clone is one base away. The CDR3 DNA sequence: TGTGCCAGCAGTTACGCCCAGGGGGAGGTTTACGAGCAGTACTTC. Encoded protein: CASSYAQGEVYEQYF. The chain carries TRBV6-5 and TRBJ2-7; D might be TRBD1 (7 bases). V was pared by 2 bases and J by 4 bases, with 15 bases between. The CDR3 runs 15 residues. The V gene's germline CDR1 is MNHEY and CDR2 SVGAGI.

In its sample, this clonotype was seen once. The chain has TRBV20-1 and TRBJ2-1; possibly TRBD1 or TRBD2 for D (5 bases each). The J call may be faulty, since TRBJ2-7 better matches the DNA end. The CDR3 consists of 13 residues. Germline V gene sequence: CDR1 DFQATT, CDR2 SNEGSKA (reference sequence). The CDR3 spells CGASSQGPNEQYF. The CDR3, as DNA: TGCGGCGCTAGCTCCCAGGGTCCCAATGAGCAGTACTTC.